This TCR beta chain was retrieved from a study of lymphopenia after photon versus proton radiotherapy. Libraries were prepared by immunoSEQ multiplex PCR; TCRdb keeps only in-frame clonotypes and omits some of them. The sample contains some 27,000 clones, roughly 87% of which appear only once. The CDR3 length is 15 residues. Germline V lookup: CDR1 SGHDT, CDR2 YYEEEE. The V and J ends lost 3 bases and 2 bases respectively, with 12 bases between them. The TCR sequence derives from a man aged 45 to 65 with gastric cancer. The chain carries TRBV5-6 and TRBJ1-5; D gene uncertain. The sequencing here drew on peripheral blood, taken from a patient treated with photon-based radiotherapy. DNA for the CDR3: TGTGCCAGCAGCTCAAGGGTAGGTGGCAATCAGCCCCAGCATTTT. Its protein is CASSSRVGGNQPQHF.